The 28 T cell receptor beta chains in this list originate from one sample, sequenced in a study of breast tumors, draining lymph nodes, adjacent tissues. A single record per CDR3 protein comes from TCRdb applying MiXCR to the multiplex PCR reads. The sample includes about 130,000 distinct CDR3 sequences, 15% to 20% seen only once; the top ten take over 3%. Breast cancer patients provided tissue from their axillary draining lymph nodes. Sequenced sample: axillary lymph node tissue. The receptors were gathered from a female donor with breast cancer. Some clones in this sample may be carry-over from other donors' samples.

This clonotype appeared many times. The chain combines TRBV20-1 with TRBJ2-7; D could derive from TRBD1 or TRBD2 (5 bases each). V was pared by 4 bases and J by 6 bases, with 16 bases between. CDR1 and CDR2 (germline): DFQATT, SNEGSKA (reference sequence). The CDR3 spans 13 residues. CDR3: CSAIGTKASEQYF. The CDR3 DNA sequence: TGCAGTGCTATTGGGACCAAGGCCAGCGAGCAGTACTTC.

The chain is built from TRBV3-1 and TRBJ1-1; D gene unclear. This CDR3 is built from 14 residues. The V and J ends lost 1 base and 1 base respectively, with 7 bases between them. Per the germline V gene, CDR1 is LGHDT and CDR2 is YNNKEL (reference sequence). CDR3 sequence reads: CASSQVGGNTEAFF. As DNA, the CDR3 is TGTGCCAGCAGCCAAGTGGGAGGGAACACTGAAGCTTTCTTT.

This clonotype was found a few times. The DNA of the CDR3 is TGTGCCAGTAGTATAGTCGGGCAATCGTACATTCAGTACTTC. Amino acid sequence: CASSIVGQSYIQYF. The chain recombines TRBV19 with TRBJ2-4; D is ambiguous. Looked up from germline, CDR1 is LNHDA and CDR2 is SQIVND (reference sequence). CDR3 length: 14 amino acids. V lost 1 base to trimming and J lost 8 bases, with 12 bases between them.

The rearrangement links TRBV7-9 to TRBJ1-5; a weak D match, TRBD1 (5 bases). Germline CDR1 and CDR2: SEHNR and FQNEAQ (reference sequence). CDR3 size: 16 residues. With 1 base removed from V and 3 bases from J, the gap between germline ends came to 13 bases. The CDR3 loop reads CASSLEFGRVNQPQHF. CDR3 coding DNA: TGTGCCAGCAGCTTAGAATTCGGCAGGGTCAATCAGCCCCAGCATTTT.

The rearrangement joins TRBV28 to TRBJ2-7; D not resolved. Germline CDR1 is MDHEN and CDR2 is SYDVKM. The CDR3 is 16 residues long. V was pared by 3 bases and J by 3 bases, with 18 bases between. CDR3 sequence: CASSFFLGQRLYEQYF. The CDR3 DNA sequence: TGTGCCAGCAGTTTCTTTTTAGGGCAAAGGCTCTACGAGCAGTACTTC.

The chain carries TRBV6-6 and TRBJ1-2; D is perhaps TRBD1 (5 bases). The ends were cut back, 4 bases at V and 2 bases at J, with 20 bases in the middle. CDR3 length: 17 residues. Germline V gives CDR1 MNHNY, CDR2 SVGAGI (reference sequence). The CDR3 is CASSFKAGRPPNYGYTF. The CDR3 DNA sequence: TGTGCCAGCAGTTTTAAAGCAGGGAGGCCACCAAACTATGGCTACACCTTC.

This clonotype appeared many times. This sequence joins TRBV11-1 and TRBJ2-1; weak D call: TRBD1 (5 bases). The CDR3 has 15 amino acids. Trimming took off 6 bases at V and 0 bases at J, with 12 bases between the two ends. Germline V gene sequence: CDR1 SGHAT, CDR2 FQDESV (reference sequence). The CDR3 DNA is TGTGCCAGCAGTCCAACGGACAACTCCTACAATGAGCAGTTCTTC. Residues: CASSPTDNSYNEQFF. The complete variable domain, with remaining parts taken from reference TRBV11-1 and TRBJ2-1, reads EAEVAQSPRYKITEKSQAVAFWCDPISGHATLYWYRQILGQGPELLVQFQDESVVDDSQLPKDRFSAERLKGVDSTLKIQPAELGDSAMYLCASSPTDNSYNEQFFGPGTRLTVL.

With regard to this clonotype: The CDR3 ends on some other residue instead of the conserved phenylalanine or tryptophan, so this is likely a read error. The gene calls are TRBV7-2 and TRBJ2-3; D gene uncertain. The CDR3 runs 15 residues. Germline V lookup: CDR1 SGHTA, CDR2 FQGNSA. The ends were cut back, 3 bases at V and 1 base at J, with 11 bases in the middle. In nucleotides, the CDR3 is TGTGCCAGCAGCTTTCAGGAGTCCCGCACAGATACGCAGTATCTT. Translated: CASSFQESRTDTQYL.

On this clonotype: This may come from a read error, since a much larger clone is one base off. The CDR3 reads CASSLTGSADTQYF. In nucleotides, the CDR3 is TGTGCCAGCAGTTTAACAGGGAGCGCAGATACGCAGTATTTT. This chain connects TRBV6-1 to TRBJ2-3; perhaps TRBD1 as D (6 bases). This CDR3 region has 14 residues. CDR1 is MNHNS, CDR2 SASEGT, per germline. With 5 bases removed from V and 4 bases from J, the gap between germline ends came to 13 bases.

This clonotype has at least ten counts. The V call is TRBV6-1, the J call TRBJ2-5; a possible D gene is TRBD1 (5 bases). CDR3 length: 13 residues. Trimming took off 3 bases at V and 4 bases at J, with 9 bases between the two ends. From germline, CDR1 is MNHNS and CDR2 SASEGT. In DNA form, the CDR3 reads TGTGCCAGCAGTGACACCGACAGAGAGACCCAGTACTTC. As protein: CASSDTDRETQYF.

The table lists this clonotype with many counts. This may come from a read error, since a much larger clone is one base off. The gene calls are TRBV25-1 and TRBJ1-2, with 8 bases fitting TRBD1. The CDR3 covers 13 residues. The germline V gene has CDR1 MGHDK and CDR2 SYGVNS. V was clipped by 6 bases and J by 3 bases; unmatched bases: 3. CDR3 region: CASRPTGDYGYTF. In nucleotides, the CDR3 is TGTGCCAGCAGACCGACAGGGGACTATGGCTACACCTTC.

In this sample, this clonotype turned up many times. The rearrangement links TRBV27 to TRBJ2-7, with 11 bases lining up with TRBD2. The J segment lost 3 bases and the V segment lost 0 bases, leaving 4 bases of the junction unmatched. The CDR3 sequence is 16 residues long. Germline values: CDR1 MNHEY, CDR2 SMNVEV (reference sequence). The CDR3 nucleotides are TGTGCCAGCAGTTTATCGATTGGGACTAGCGGCTACGAGCAGTACTTC. It encodes CASSLSIGTSGYEQYF.

At least ten counts were recorded for this clonotype. V usage is TRBV6-4 and J usage is TRBJ2-5; 9 bases are a match to TRBD1. The CDR3 runs 17 residues. Trimming took 2 bases from V and 0 from J; bases not matched to a gene: 7. Germline CDR1 MRHNA, CDR2 SNTAGT. In nucleotides, the CDR3 is TGTGCCAGCAGTGACAGGACAGGGGTTTGGGACCAAGAGACCCAGTACTTC. Its translation is CASSDRTGVWDQETQYF.

The rearrangement joins TRBV28 to TRBJ2-5, with 13 bases that match TRBD2. Germline CDR1 is MDHEN and CDR2 is SYDVKM. Germline trimming cut 4 bases from V and 4 bases from J; bases unmatched to any gene: 6. The CDR3 has 16 amino acids. The CDR3 loop reads CASSSSRLAGGETQYF. For the CDR3, the DNA is TGTGCCAGCAGTTCCTCTCGACTAGCGGGAGGAGAGACCCAGTACTTC.

The sample holds many counts of this clonotype. The chain uses TRBV12-3 or TRBV12-4 and TRBJ1-2; 9 bases align to TRBD1. This CDR3 has 13 residues. The ends lost 6 bases at V and 8 bases at J; junction bases unmatched: 7. DNA of the CDR3: TGTGCCAGCAGCCGGGGGACAGGGAAAGGCTACACCTTC. Protein sequence: CASSRGTGKGYTF.

This clonotype was recorded many times. The chain has TRBV24-1 and TRBJ2-2, with D perhaps matching TRBD1 or TRBD2 (5 bases each). Germline V gives CDR1 KGHDR, CDR2 SFDVKD. Trimming pared 5 bases from V and 0 bases from J, leaving 18 bases between. CDR3 size: 18 residues. CDR3: CATSGSGRLRANTGELFF. Here the CDR3 DNA reads TGTGCCACCAGTGGATCGGGACGCTTAAGAGCGAACACCGGGGAGCTGTTTTTT.

In this sample, this clonotype turned up a few times. This chain links TRBV6-5 with TRBJ1-4; D ambiguous. CDR1 and CDR2 (germline): MNHEY, SVGAGI. V shed 5 bases and J shed 7 bases, with 14 bases lying between them. CDR3 size: 14 residues. The CDR3 nucleotides are TGTGCCAGCAGTGGAGCCAACGCCCGTGAAAAACTGTTTTTT. Its translation is CASSGANAREKLFF.

This clonotype was seen many times. CDR3 sequence reads: CASSHYGKEVDEQYF. The CDR3 nucleotides read TGTGCCAGCAGTCATTATGGGAAGGAGGTCGACGAGCAGTACTTC. The chain employs TRBV7-2 and TRBJ2-7, with D perhaps matching TRBD2 (5 bases). Germline V gene data show CDR1 as SGHTA and CDR2 as FQGNSA. The CDR3 contains 15 residues. V lost 6 bases, J lost 5 bases, and 20 bases lay in between.

This clonotype has ten or more counts. Here the CDR3 reads CSAERAAGGGNEQFF. The CDR3, as DNA: TGCAGTGCTGAAAGGGCAGCGGGAGGTGGCAATGAGCAGTTCTTC. This sequence joins TRBV20-1 and TRBJ2-1; TRBD2 matches 9 bases. Germline-derived CDR1 and CDR2 are DFQATT and SNEGSKA (reference sequence). With 5 bases clipped from V and 6 bases from J, the junction kept 11 bases outside the gene matches. The CDR3 loop spans 15 amino acids.

Details on this clonotype: A read error is possible here, since a much larger clone lies one base away. The chain has TRBV4-1 and TRBJ1-5, with D uncertain. The germline CDR1 and CDR2 sequences are MGHRA and YSYEKL. The CDR3 extends over 15 amino acids. CDR3 loop: CASSQQFFSNQLQHF. Here the CDR3 DNA reads TGCGCCAGCAGCCAACAGTTTTTTAGCAATCAGCTCCAGCATTTT.

This clonotype was seen at least ten times. The chain combines TRBV2 with TRBJ2-3, with D hard to call. Trimming shortened V by 3 bases and J by 0 bases, and 1 base separated the two germline ends. Looked up from germline, CDR1 is SNHLY and CDR2 is FYNNEI. CDR3 length: 12 amino acids. This CDR3 is CASSESTDTQYF. CDR3 nucleotides: TGTGCCAGCAGTGAGAGCACAGATACGCAGTATTTT.

This clonotype was detected many times. The V gene is TRBV5-1, the J gene TRBJ2-1; D gene ambiguous. The CDR3 contains 13 residues. CDR1 is SGHRS and CDR2 is YFSETQ in the germline V gene. The V and J ends lost 4 bases and 4 bases respectively, with 9 bases between them. The CDR3 loop reads CASSRVSYNEQFF. The CDR3 DNA reads TGCGCCAGCAGCCGAGTGAGTTACAATGAGCAGTTCTTC.

This clonotype was seen at least ten times. The CDR3 nucleotides are TGTGCCAGCAGACCTAGCGGGAGAATCGGTGAGACCCAGTACTTC. Translated, it gives CASRPSGRIGETQYF. V and J are TRBV6-5 and TRBJ2-5; 10 bases align to TRBD2. CDR1 MNHEY and CDR2 SVGAGI come from the germline V gene. The CDR3 is 15 residues long. The junction had 9 bases not matched to a gene; V was cut back by 6 bases and J by 5 bases.

For this clonotype: This may arise from a read error, as a much more abundant clone is one base away. The conserved phenylalanine or tryptophan normally closing the CDR3 is absent here, so this likely arose from a read error. The genes are TRBV7-9 and TRBJ1-2, with TRBD1 as a possible D gene (5 bases). Germline assignment: CDR1 SEHNR and CDR2 FQNEAQ (reference sequence). Trimming cost V 2 bases and J 5 bases, with 12 bases left between them. The CDR3 runs to 14 residues. This chain's CDR3 is CASSLNARQYGYTL. CDR3 DNA: TGTGCCAGCAGCTTAAATGCGAGACAGTATGGCTACACCCTC.

Points on this clonotype: A read error is possible here, since a much larger clone lies one base away. The chain links TRBV11-2 to TRBJ2-3, with a tentative D call TRBD2 (5 bases). Trimming removed 2 bases from V and 5 bases from J, with 14 bases in between. This CDR3 comprises 15 residues. Germline assignment: CDR1 SGHAT and CDR2 FQNNGV. The CDR3 region has the DNA TGTGCCAGCAGCTTAATGAGTGTAGAGGGAGATACGCAGTATTTT. Translation gives CASSLMSVEGDTQYF.

The gene calls are TRBV3-1 and TRBJ1-1, with D perhaps TRBD1 (5 bases). CDR1 is LGHDT, CDR2 YNNKEL, per germline (reference sequence). Trimming took 2 bases from V and 0 from J, leaving 13 bases between them. The CDR3 is 16 residues long. The CDR3 reads CASSQPGRGMNTEAFF. The CDR3 DNA follows: TGTGCCAGCAGCCAACCAGGACGGGGGATGAACACTGAAGCTTTCTTT.

This clonotype was picked up many times. The rearrangement links TRBV7-3 to TRBJ2-1; 8 bases are shared with TRBD2. V shed 5 bases, J shed 8 bases, and the junction held 11 bases outside the gene matches. The CDR3 is 15 residues long. Germline lookup yields CDR1 SGHTA and CDR2 FQGTGA. The CDR3: CASSLGAGGVDEQFF. The CDR3, as DNA: TGTGCCAGCAGCCTAGGGGCGGGAGGTGTCGATGAGCAGTTCTTC. Full variable domain (rest looked up from reference TRBV7-3 and TRBJ2-1): GAGVSQTPSNKVTEKGKYVELRCDPISGHTALYWYRQSLGQGPEFLIYFQGTGAADDSGLPNDRFFAVRPEGSVSTLKIQRTERGDSAVYLCASSLGAGGVDEQFFGPGTRLTVL.

This chain uses TRBV6-1 with TRBJ1-4, with D possibly TRBD1 on 6 matching bases. The CDR3 extends over 15 amino acids. The germline gives CDR1 MNHNS, CDR2 SASEGT. Trimming took 6 bases from V and 4 from J, leaving 15 bases between them. CDR3 nucleotide sequence: TGTGCCAGCAGCATAACAGGGAGGAGTAATGAAAAACTGTTTTTT. The encoded protein is CASSITGRSNEKLFF.